The rows below give T cell receptor beta chains drawn from one sample of a study of technical replicates of blood from four donors. The method was immunoSEQ multiplex PCR; TCRdb's version includes in-frame clones alone and lacks a portion of them. The sample includes some 74,000 clones, around 89% of them seen just once. The sample taken for sequencing was T cells isolated from PBMCs. The source of these receptors is a human donor in good health. CDR3s include the opening cysteine and the closing phenylalanine or tryptophan. The D gene is left open where the match is weak. Part of the rows lack a size; the others show once, few, many or a class for expanded clones.

V	size	J	D	CDR3
TRBV7-6	.	TRBJ2-1	TRBD2	CASSAGLAGGPQGEQFF
TRBV7-9	.	TRBJ2-3	.	CASSLYEDTITDTQYF
TRBV4-1	.	TRBJ2-1	TRBD1	CASSPQGAIRQFF
TRBV27	.	TRBJ2-7	.	CASSRSQGAYEQYF
TRBV5-6	.	TRBJ1-1	TRBD1	CASRTGGLEAFF
TRBV28	once	TRBJ1-1	.	CASSLGQQNTEAFF
TRBV6-4	.	TRBJ2-3	TRBD2	CASSDSEPGLAVTDTQYF
TRBV15	.	TRBJ2-1	.	CATSRDFAEQFF
TRBV28	.	TRBJ2-7	TRBD1	CASIPGTGSEQYF
TRBV27	.	TRBJ2-1	.	CASSLSGGGGNEQFF
TRBV10-3	.	TRBJ1-4	TRBD1	CANVTGGRGKLFF
TRBV9	few	TRBJ1-1	TRBD1	CASSNDRGNTEAFF
TRBV7-9	once	TRBJ1-2	TRBD1	CASSLKGTDNYGYTF
TRBV11-3	.	TRBJ2-3	.	CASSLMGGGTDTQYF
TRBV15	.	TRBJ1-4	TRBD1	CATSRDRAPTNEKLFF
TRBV29-1	.	TRBJ2-7	.	CSVHLAGNIHEQYF
TRBV4-3	.	TRBJ2-1	TRBD2	CASSQDPGGAGLAASYNEQFF
TRBV19	.	TRBJ2-7	.	CASMKSRGPYEQYF
TRBV18	few	TRBJ1-1	TRBD1	CASSPQNRGINTEAFF
TRBV7-9	.	TRBJ2-2	.	CASSLGTVNTGELFF
TRBV2	.	TRBJ2-7	TRBD2	CASSNLGTSGLSYEQYF
TRBV2	.	TRBJ2-1	TRBD2	CASKGGTSGEREQFF
TRBV5-1	.	TRBJ2-7	.	CASSSPAAVYEQYF
TRBV7-8	.	TRBJ1-4	TRBD1	CASSLGTGLSTNEKLFF
TRBV9	.	TRBJ2-7	TRBD2	CASSPGTTPFYEQYF
TRBV28	.	TRBJ2-1	TRBD2	CASSVEREHDYNEQFF
TRBV29-1	.	TRBJ1-4	.	CSVWGDEKLFF
TRBV11-2	.	TRBJ2-1	.	CASSLDRLTHSSYNEQFF
TRBV27	.	TRBJ2-3	TRBD2	CASSTTGTSGRDTQYF
TRBV9	.	TRBJ2-3	TRBD2	CASSAGLAYTDTQYF
TRBV7-2	few	TRBJ2-4	.	CASTRFEAKNIQYF
TRBV11-1	.	TRBJ1-2	TRBD1	CASSLPGTEYGYTF
TRBV6-5	.	TRBJ2-1	.	CASTSGSSYNEQFF
TRBV27	.	TRBJ1-2	TRBD1	CASSFGQGVDGYTF
TRBV27	.	TRBJ2-7	.	CASSLSSPRTLFHYEQYF
TRBV6-4	.	TRBJ2-1	TRBD2	CASSSGTSNEQFF
TRBV2	once	TRBJ2-1	.	CASSDRGYNEQFF
TRBV9	.	TRBJ2-7	.	CASSFSGHITYEQYF
TRBV28	.	TRBJ1-5	.	CASRLGANNQPQHF
TRBV7-7	once	TRBJ2-3	TRBD2	CASSHTSGNTDTQYF
TRBV14	.	TRBJ2-7	TRBD1	CASSQDLGQGVWEQYF
TRBV28	.	TRBJ2-3	.	CASSLSRVPDTQYF
TRBV5-6	.	TRBJ2-1	.	CASSLDRDEQFF
TRBV9	.	TRBJ1-1	.	CASSGLQEGNTEAFF
TRBV19	.	TRBJ2-7	TRBD2	CASSIDWTSSSYEQYF
TRBV6-6	once	TRBJ1-1	.	CASSYSLGEGGTEAFF
TRBV28	.	TRBJ2-7	.	CASSSMTGLSYEQYF
TRBV13	.	TRBJ1-4	.	CASSLGTRGEKLFF
TRBV14	.	TRBJ2-3	TRBD2	CASSQGRLAGTDTQYF
TRBV5-6	.	TRBJ1-4	.	CASSSDWGEKLFF
TRBV29-1	.	TRBJ2-1	TRBD2	CSVESTSGRGEQFF
TRBV13	once	TRBJ2-3	.	CASSSVTRTPERGNTQYF